One sample yielded the 20 T cell receptor beta chains listed below, sequenced in a study of human T cells and chemical hapten exposure. Stated time point: patch test 3, about 24 weeks after DPC sensitization. The treatment: therapeutic diphenylcyclopropenone sensitization with weekly scalp DPC. TCRdb reprocessed the RACE reads with MiXCR, giving one entry per CDR3 protein. Among some 79,000 distinct CDR3 sequences, approximately 11% were seen once, and the ten largest hold over 3.5%. The sequencing used whole blood, collected in connection with sensitization to the hapten diphenylcyclopropenone (DPC). The receptors come from a woman in her 50s with alopecia areata. Some clones in this sample may be carry-over from other donors' samples.

This clonotype has a handful of counts. The CDR3 protein is CASSEAATSGSSTDTQYF. For the CDR3, the DNA is TGTGCCAGCAGTGAAGCTGCGACTAGCGGGAGCAGCACAGATACGCAGTATTTT. The chain combines TRBV2 with TRBJ2-3; the match to TRBD2 covers 12 bases. V shed 0 bases and J 0 bases; nucleotides not matched to a gene: 4. Germline lookup yields CDR1 SNHLY and CDR2 FYNNEI. CDR3 length equals 18 residues.

Many counts were recorded for this clonotype. The chain couples TRBV28 to TRBJ1-5; no reliable D call. Germline V gives CDR1 MDHEN, CDR2 SYDVKM. The CDR3 spans 11 residues. V dropped 2 bases and J dropped 6 bases, with 2 bases sitting between them. DNA for the CDR3: TGTGCCAGCAGTTTACGTCAGCCCCAGCATTTT. Protein: CASSLRQPQHF.

This clonotype was recorded once. V is TRBV11-2 and J is TRBJ2-7, with TRBD2 matching over 7 bases. The V and J ends lost 1 base and 4 bases, in that order; junction bases with no gene match: 1. There are 13 residues in the CDR3. CDR1 and CDR2 from the germline V gene are SGHAT and FQNNGV. CDR3 in DNA: TGTGCCAGCAGCTTAGTGGGAGGGTACGAGCAGTACTTC. Translated, it gives CASSLVGGYEQYF.

In this sample, this clonotype turned up a few times. This chain joins TRBV20-1 and TRBJ2-2; weak D call: TRBD2 (6 bases). The V and J ends lost 4 bases and 1 base respectively, with 16 bases between them. Germline values: CDR1 DFQATT, CDR2 SNEGSKA (reference sequence). This CDR3 contains 16 residues. The CDR3 here is CSAKPPGLGNTGELFF. CDR3 sequence (DNA): TGCAGTGCTAAACCCCCGGGACTGGGGAACACCGGGGAGCTGTTTTTT.

This clonotype was observed at least ten times. V gene TRBV4-1 combines with J gene TRBJ2-7, with D hard to call. V gave up 1 base and J gave up 5 bases, with 12 bases separating them. The CDR3 has 14 amino acids. Germline V gene data show CDR1 as MGHRA and CDR2 as YSYEKL. CDR3 bases: TGCGCCAGCAGCCAAGTCGCACCTTCGGACGAGCAGTACTTC. This sequence encodes CASSQVAPSDEQYF.

This clonotype has just a few counts. The gene calls are TRBV2 and TRBJ1-6; TRBD1 matches at 7 bases. Germline V lookup: CDR1 SNHLY, CDR2 FYNNEI. With V trimmed by 6 bases and J by 6 bases, 8 bases remained unmatched. The CDR3 consists of 15 residues. The CDR3 nucleotides read TGTGCCAGCAGCCGAAAGACAGGGAGTAATTCACCCCTCCACTTT. This translates into CASSRKTGSNSPLHF.

This clonotype was detected ten times or more. The DNA of the CDR3 is TGTGCCAGCAGCGCGGGACTTCGCAATGAGCAGTTCTTC. Protein: CASSAGLRNEQFF. The rearrangement joins TRBV7-2 to TRBJ2-1; D is possibly TRBD2 (6 bases). This CDR3 is 13 amino acids long. V was cut by 5 bases and J by 6 bases, with 11 bases left in between. Germline values: CDR1 SGHTA, CDR2 FQGNSA.

In its sample, this clonotype was seen a few times. J is TRBJ1-3 and V is TRBV29-1; D is uncertain. Trimming shortened V by 8 bases and J by 0 bases, and 14 bases separated the two germline ends. The germline gives CDR1 SQVTM, CDR2 ANQGSEA. This CDR3 has 14 amino acids. CDR3 bases: TGCAGCCCTGAGGCAGGCCTCTCTGGAAACACCATATATTTT. Translating gives CSPEAGLSGNTIYF.

The CDR3 coding sequence is TGTGCCAGCAGTGTTGGGGTTAGCTATGGCTACACCTTC. Protein product: CASSVGVSYGYTF. The chain employs TRBV2 and TRBJ1-2; D is ambiguous. Looked up from germline, CDR1 is SNHLY and CDR2 is FYNNEI. V was cut by 4 bases and J by 4 bases, with 10 bases left in between. The CDR3 sequence is 13 residues long. Based on the CDR3 plus reference TRBV2 and TRBJ1-2, the full variable domain is EPEVTQTPSHQVTQMGQEVILRCVPISNHLYFYWYRQILGQKVEFLVSFYNNEISEKSEIFDDQFSVERPDGSNFTLKIRSTKLEDSAMYFCASSVGVSYGYTFGSGTRLTVV.

CDR3 nucleotide sequence: TGTGCCAGCTCACGTTCGGGACAGAACTATGGCTACACCTTC. Translated: CASSRSGQNYGYTF. The V and J genes are TRBV18 and TRBJ1-2; 7 nucleotides match TRBD1. This CDR3 region has 14 residues. CDR1 and CDR2 from the germline V gene are KGHSH and LQKENI. With V trimmed by 4 bases and J by 2 bases, 4 bases remained unmatched.

This clonotype has more than one count but fewer than ten. This chain uses TRBV20-1 with TRBJ2-5, with 7 bases matching TRBD2. With 4 bases clipped from V and 5 bases from J, the junction kept 7 bases outside the gene matches. CDR3 length equals 13 residues. CDR1 is DFQATT and CDR2 is SNEGSKA in the germline V gene (reference sequence). The CDR3 DNA follows: TGCAGTGCTAAAAGGGCAGCGGGGGAGACCCAGTACTTC. This encodes CSAKRAAGETQYF.

This clonotype was observed a few times. This chain links TRBV11-2 with TRBJ2-3; TRBD2 agrees at 11 bases. CDR1 and CDR2 from the germline V gene are SGHAT and FQNNGV. The CDR3 runs to 18 residues. V lost 5 bases, J lost 4 bases, and 14 bases stayed unmatched. The CDR3 DNA is TGTGCCAGCAGCCCCAGATCAAAGACTAGCGGGGTGCCAGATACGCAGTATTTT. Translated, it gives CASSPRSKTSGVPDTQYF.

This clonotype came up many times. The chain has TRBV5-3 and TRBJ1-6, with 10 nucleotides matching TRBD1. Being an ORF, TRBV5-3 has a function that is uncertain. V shed 3 bases, J shed 0 bases, and the junction held 12 bases outside the gene matches. The length of the CDR3 is 20 residues. The CDR3 loop reads CARSWRTGGIPSSYNSPLHF. In DNA form, the CDR3 reads TGTGCCAGAAGCTGGAGGACAGGGGGTATTCCGAGCTCCTATAATTCACCCCTCCACTTT.

In DNA form, the CDR3 reads TGCAGTGCTAACCACCAGAGCACCTATGGCTACACCTTC. It yields the protein CSANHQSTYGYTF. This sequence joins TRBV20-1 and TRBJ1-2; D gene unclear. Trimming cost V 4 bases and J 4 bases, with 13 bases left between them. The CDR3 contains 13 residues. Germline loops: CDR1 DFQATT, CDR2 SNEGSKA (reference sequence).

This clonotype occurred a few times. The J gene is TRBJ2-2, the V gene TRBV20-1, with TRBD2 as a possible D gene (5 bases). V lost 3 bases to trimming and J lost 4 bases, with 12 bases between them. Germline CDR1 is DFQATT and CDR2 is SNEGSKA (reference sequence). The CDR3 is made up of 14 amino acids. CDR3 in amino acids: CSARPGNVTGELFF. The CDR3 coding sequence is TGCAGTGCTAGGCCCGGGAACGTCACCGGGGAGCTGTTTTTT.

The DNA for the CDR3 is TGCAGTGCTAGAACCCTCGGGACAGGACAAGAGACCCAGTACTTC. As protein: CSARTLGTGQETQYF. The chain joins TRBV20-1 to TRBJ2-5; 8 bases map to TRBD1. Trimming took 2 bases from V and 2 from J; bases not matched to a gene: 7. Germline-derived CDR1 and CDR2 are DFQATT and SNEGSKA (reference sequence). The CDR3 spans 15 residues.

The chain combines TRBV12-3 or TRBV12-4 with TRBJ1-1; no definite D call. V was clipped by 3 bases and J by 0 bases, with 5 bases between them. The CDR3 length is 13 residues. The CDR3 DNA sequence: TGTGCCAGCAGTTTTATTGTGAACACTGAAGCTTTCTTT. Protein sequence: CASSFIVNTEAFF.

This clonotype was seen many times. This sequence joins TRBV2 and TRBJ2-3; 7 bases are a match to TRBD1. This CDR3 spans 16 amino acids. CDR1 and CDR2 (germline): SNHLY, FYNNEI. V lost 6 bases, J lost 2 bases, and 11 bases stayed unmatched. CDR3 amino acids: CASRIGQVRFTDTQYF. The CDR3 nucleotides read TGTGCCAGCAGGATAGGACAGGTTCGCTTCACAGATACGCAGTATTTT.

This clonotype occurred many times. V usage is TRBV9 and J usage is TRBJ2-1, with D unresolved. CDR1 SGDLS and CDR2 YYNGEE come from the germline V gene. This CDR3 is 12 amino acids long. V dropped 0 bases and J dropped 10 bases, with 8 bases sitting between them. The CDR3, as DNA: TGTGCCAGCAGCGTAGTAGAAAGGGAGCAGTTCTTC. Translation gives CASSVVEREQFF.

The chain couples TRBV6-6 to TRBJ1-5; TRBD1 is a possible D gene (6 bases). Germline values: CDR1 MNHNY, CDR2 SVGAGI (reference sequence). The V and J ends lost 5 bases and 0 bases respectively, with 17 bases between them. There are 17 residues in the CDR3. The CDR3 sequence: CASSPTPGTNSNQPQHF. CDR3 DNA: TGTGCCAGCAGTCCAACCCCCGGGACAAATAGCAATCAGCCCCAGCATTTT.